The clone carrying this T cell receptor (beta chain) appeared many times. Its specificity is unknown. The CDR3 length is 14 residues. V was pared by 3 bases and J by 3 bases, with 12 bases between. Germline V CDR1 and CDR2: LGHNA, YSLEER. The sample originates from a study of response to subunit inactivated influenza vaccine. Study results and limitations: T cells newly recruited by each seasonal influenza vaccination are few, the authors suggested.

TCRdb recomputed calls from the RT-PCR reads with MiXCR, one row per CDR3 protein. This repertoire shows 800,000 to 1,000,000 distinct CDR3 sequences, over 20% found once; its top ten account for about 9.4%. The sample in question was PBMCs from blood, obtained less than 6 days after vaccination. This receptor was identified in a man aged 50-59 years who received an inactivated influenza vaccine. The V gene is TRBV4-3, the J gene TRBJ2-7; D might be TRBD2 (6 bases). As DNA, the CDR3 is TGCGCCAGCAGCCACCGGGACTCGATCTACGAGCAGTACTTC. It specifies CASSHRDSIYEQYF.